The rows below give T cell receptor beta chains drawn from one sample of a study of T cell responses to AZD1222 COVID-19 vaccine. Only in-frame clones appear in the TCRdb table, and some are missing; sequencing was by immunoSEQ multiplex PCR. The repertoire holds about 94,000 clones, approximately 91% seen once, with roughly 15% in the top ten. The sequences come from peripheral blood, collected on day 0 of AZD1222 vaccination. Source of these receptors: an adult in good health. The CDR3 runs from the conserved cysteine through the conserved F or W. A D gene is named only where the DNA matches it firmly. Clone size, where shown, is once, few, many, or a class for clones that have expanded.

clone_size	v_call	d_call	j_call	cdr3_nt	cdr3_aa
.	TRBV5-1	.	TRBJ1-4	TGCGCCAGCAGCTCCGGACAGCCGCGTGAGGATGAAAAACTGTTTTTT	CASSSGQPREDEKLFF
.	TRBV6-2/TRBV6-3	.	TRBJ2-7	TGTGCCAGCAGTTGGGGGCCGTCAGGAACGGACGAGCAGTACTTC	CASSWGPSGTDEQYF
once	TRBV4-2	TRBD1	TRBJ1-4	TGTGCCAGCAGCCAAGATCCGGGACAGGGTAATGAAAAACTGTTTTTT	CASSQDPGQGNEKLFF
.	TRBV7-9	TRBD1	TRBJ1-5	TGTGCCAGCAGCTACCAAACAGGGGGCATAGGCGGGCATCAGCCCCAGCATTTT	CASSYQTGGIGGHQPQHF
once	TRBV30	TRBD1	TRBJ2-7	TGTGCCTGGAGTGGTGGGACAGTTCCTTCCTACGAGCAGTACTTC	CAWSGGTVPSYEQYF
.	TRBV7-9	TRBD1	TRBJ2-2	TGTGCCAGCAGCTTAGCGGGACAGGCAAAAGAGCTGTTTTTT	CASSLAGQAKELFF
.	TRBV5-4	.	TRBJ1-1	TGTGCCAGCAGCTTGGACAGGGACACTGAAGCTTTCTTT	CASSLDRDTEAFF
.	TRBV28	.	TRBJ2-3	TGTGCCAGCAGTTTGTTGGACCGGGACGCAGATACGCAGTATTTT	CASSLLDRDADTQYF
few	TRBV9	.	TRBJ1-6	TGTGCCAGCAGCGTATCCCCCGGTCCAGACTCACCCCTCCACTTT	CASSVSPGPDSPLHF
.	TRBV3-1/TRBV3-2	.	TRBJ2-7	TGTGCCAGCAGCCCCCGAAGGAACGAGCAGTACTTC	CASSPRRNEQYF
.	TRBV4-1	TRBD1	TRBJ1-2	TGCGCCAGCAGCTATTCGGGACAGGGGGCTAATCTAAACTATGGCTACACCTTC	CASSYSGQGANLNYGYTF
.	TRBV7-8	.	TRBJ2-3	TGTGCCAGCAGCGTAGATGGTGTGAGCACAGATACGCAGTATTTT	CASSVDGVSTDTQYF
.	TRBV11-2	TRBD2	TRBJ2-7	TGTGCCAGCAGCTTATACAGCGGGAGCTCCTACGAGCAGTACTTC	CASSLYSGSSYEQYF
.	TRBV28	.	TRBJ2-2	TGTGCCAGCAGCACAAGCGGGGAGCTGTTTTTT	CASSTSGELFF
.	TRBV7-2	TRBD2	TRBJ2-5	TGTGCCAGCAGGTGGGGACTAGGCGGGGAGACCCAGTACTTC	CASRWGLGGETQYF
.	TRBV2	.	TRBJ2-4	TGTGCCAGCAGTGAGGCTCGGACGGAAAAAAACATTCAGTACTTC	CASSEARTEKNIQYF
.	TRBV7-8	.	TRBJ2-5	TGTGCCAGCAGATATACAGAAGAGACCCAGTACTTC	CASRYTEETQYF
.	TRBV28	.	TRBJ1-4	TGTGCCAGCAAGGGTACCCGGGTCACGAATGAAAAACTGTTTTTT	CASKGTRVTNEKLFF
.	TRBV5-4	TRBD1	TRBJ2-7	TGTGCCAGCAGCTCCGGGACAGACTACGAGCAGTACTTC	CASSSGTDYEQYF
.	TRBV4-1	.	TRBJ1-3	TGCGCCAGCAGCCAAGGCCCTGCCTGGGGGGATGAAAACACCATATATTTT	CASSQGPAWGDENTIYF
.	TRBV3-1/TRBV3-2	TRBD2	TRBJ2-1	TGTGCCAGCAGCTCCTTGATCCCGACTAGCGGGGGGGCGAGTGAGCAGTTCTTC	CASSSLIPTSGGASEQFF
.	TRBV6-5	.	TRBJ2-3	TGTGCCAGCAGTACCATTAGCGGAAATACGCAGTATTTT	CASSTISGNTQYF
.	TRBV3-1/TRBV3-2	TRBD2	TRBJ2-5	TGTGCCAGCAGCCAAGCAGCGGGGGCTAGCCAGACCCAGTACTTC	CASSQAAGASQTQYF
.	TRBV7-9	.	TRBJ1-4	TGTGCCAGCAGCTTAGGATCCTCGGCAGGGAAACTGTTTTTT	CASSLGSSAGKLFF
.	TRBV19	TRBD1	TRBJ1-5	TGTGCCAGTAAGACAGGGGGTGACAATCAGCCCCAGCATTTT	CASKTGGDNQPQHF
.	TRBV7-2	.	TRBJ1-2	TGTGCCAGCAGTCGGGAGAGGTTAACAGTGGGCGGCTACACCTTC	CASSRERLTVGGYTF
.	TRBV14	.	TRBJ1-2	TGTGCCAGCAGCCAAGGGACCCTCTATGGCTACACCTTC	CASSQGTLYGYTF
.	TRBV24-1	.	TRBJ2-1	TGTGCCACCAGTGACCCCCAGGGACATGAGCAGTTCTTC	CATSDPQGHEQFF
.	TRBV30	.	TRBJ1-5	TGTGCCTGGAGTGTAATTGGGAGTCAGCCCCAGCATTTT	CAWSVIGSQPQHF
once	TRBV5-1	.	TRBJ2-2	TGCGCCAGCAGCTTGGAGGTTTCACCTAACACCGGGGAGCTGTTTTTT	CASSLEVSPNTGELFF
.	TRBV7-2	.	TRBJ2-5	TGTGCCAGCAGCTTGTTAGGCCAGCAAGAGACCCAGTACTTC	CASSLLGQQETQYF
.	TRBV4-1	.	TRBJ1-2	TGCGCCAGCAGCCTTCGAGAGGACAGCTACTATGGCTACACCTTC	CASSLREDSYYGYTF
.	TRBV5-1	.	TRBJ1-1	TGCGCCAGCAGCTTGGATCGGGGCACTGAAGCTTTCTTT	CASSLDRGTEAFF
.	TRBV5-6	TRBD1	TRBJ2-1	TGTGCCAGCAGGCTGTCCGGGACAGGTTACAATGAGCAGTTCTTC	CASRLSGTGYNEQFF
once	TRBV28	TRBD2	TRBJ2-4	TGTGCCAGCAGTCGGGACTACGGGGCCAAAAACATTCAGTACTTC	CASSRDYGAKNIQYF
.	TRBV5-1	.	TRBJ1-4	TGCGCCAGCAGCTTCGGACTGGGGGCCCATGAAAAACTGTTTTTT	CASSFGLGAHEKLFF
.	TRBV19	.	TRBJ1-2	TGTGCCAGTAGAAAATTCGCCCGAACCGGTTACGGGGACTATGGCTACACCTTC	CASRKFARTGYGDYGYTF
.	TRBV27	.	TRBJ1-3	TGTGCCAGCAGTTTATCTTACCCCAATCACTCTGGAAACACCATATATTTT	CASSLSYPNHSGNTIYF
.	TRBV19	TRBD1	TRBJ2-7	TGTGCCAGTACTGGACAGGGTGACAACGAGCAGTACTTC	CASTGQGDNEQYF
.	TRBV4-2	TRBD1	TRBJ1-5	TGTGCCAGCAGCCAAGAGAGGACAGGTCCAAGAAGTCAGCCCCAGCATTTT	CASSQERTGPRSQPQHF
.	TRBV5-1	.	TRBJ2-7	TGCGCCAGCAGCTTGGTCGCGGCCGGGTGGGAGCAGTACTTC	CASSLVAAGWEQYF
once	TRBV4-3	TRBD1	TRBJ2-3	TGCGCCAGCAGCCAACGGACAGGGGTGGGCACAGATACGCAGTATTTT	CASSQRTGVGTDTQYF
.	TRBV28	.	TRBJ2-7	TGTGCCAGCAGAACCAGACGGCCCTACGAGCAGTACTTC	CASRTRRPYEQYF
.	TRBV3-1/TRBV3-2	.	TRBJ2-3	TGTGCCAGCAGCCAAGTCTGGGGGGGCACAGATACGCAGTATTTT	CASSQVWGGTDTQYF
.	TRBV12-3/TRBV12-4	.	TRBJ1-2	TGTGCCAGCAGCCCCTCCCATTACTATGGCTACACCTTC	CASSPSHYYGYTF
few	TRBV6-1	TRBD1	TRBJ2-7	TGTGCCAGCAGTGAATGGGGACAGCGTTACGAGCAGTACTTC	CASSEWGQRYEQYF
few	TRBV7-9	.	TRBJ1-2	TGTGCCAGCAGCTTAGGCGGGTTCCCCTACGGCTACACCTTC	CASSLGGFPYGYTF
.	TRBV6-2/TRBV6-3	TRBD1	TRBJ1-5	TGTGCCAGCAGTCCGTCGGGACAGGGTCATCAGCCCCAGCATTTT	CASSPSGQGHQPQHF
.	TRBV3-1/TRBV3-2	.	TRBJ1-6	TGTGCCAGCAGCCAAGGGCGTCAGAATTCACCCCTCCACTTT	CASSQGRQNSPLHF
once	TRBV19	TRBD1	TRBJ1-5	TGTGCCAGTAGTATTGGTCCGACAGGGGGTCAGCCCCAGCATTTT	CASSIGPTGGQPQHF
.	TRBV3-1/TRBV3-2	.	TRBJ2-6	TGTGCCAGCAGCACGGGGGACGGACTATCTGGGGCCAACGTCCTGACTTTC	CASSTGDGLSGANVLTF
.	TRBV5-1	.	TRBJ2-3	TGCGCCAGCAGCTTGGAATTAGGGGGTGGCGGCACAGATACGCAGTATTTT	CASSLELGGGGTDTQYF
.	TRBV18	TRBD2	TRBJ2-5	TGTGCCAGCTCACCACTGCGTGCCGGGCTAGCGGGGGGATACCAAGAGACCCAGTACTTC	CASSPLRAGLAGGYQETQYF
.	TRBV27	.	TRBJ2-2	TGTGCCAGCAGTTTGGGCAGGGGGGCTACCGGGGAGCTGTTTTTT	CASSLGRGATGELFF
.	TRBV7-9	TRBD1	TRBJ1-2	TGTGCCAGCAGCTTAGCGCTGGACAGGGGTGGCTACACCTTC	CASSLALDRGGYTF
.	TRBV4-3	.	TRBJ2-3	TGCGCCAGCAGCCAAGACAGGAACTCGGGGGATACGCAGTATTTT	CASSQDRNSGDTQYF